Listed below are T cell receptor beta chains from one sample, sequenced in a study of blood T cell repertoires in COVID-19. Profiling relied on immunoSEQ multiplex PCR, and the TCRdb table lists in-frame clones only, not all of them. The data show around 270,000 clones, with roughly 84% seen just once and about 1.6% held by the top ten. Sequencing input: peripheral blood. The receptor source for this set is a woman aged 40 to 49 who had recovered from COVID-19. CDR3s include the opening cysteine and the closing phenylalanine or tryptophan. The D gene is left open where the match is weak. Some rows mark clone size as missing; the rest say once, few, many or name a class of expanded clone.

clone size | J gene | V gene | D gene | CDR3 DNA | CDR3 protein
. | TRBJ1-4 | TRBV7-9 | . | TGTGCCAGCAGCACAGGGTTAACTAATGAAAAACTGTTTTTT | CASSTGLTNEKLFF
few | TRBJ1-2 | TRBV24-1 | . | TGTGCCACCAGTGATTTCAGAGGCTACACCTTC | CATSDFRGYTF
. | TRBJ2-4 | TRBV7-9 | . | TGTGCCACCCAAGGGTGGGGAGACATTCAGTACTTC | CATQGWGDIQYF
. | TRBJ2-2 | TRBV7-3 | . | TGTGCCAGCAGCTTAAACTACCAGACCGGGGAGCTGTTTTTT | CASSLNYQTGELFF
. | TRBJ2-1 | TRBV12-5 | . | TGTGCTAGTGGTCCGGACAGCCTCTTGAGGTCCTACAATGAGCAGTTCTTC | CASGPDSLLRSYNEQFF
. | TRBJ1-2 | TRBV6-5 | TRBD1 | TGTGCCAGCAGGACTAACAGGGGCGGGTATGGCTACACCTTC | CASRTNRGGYGYTF
. | TRBJ2-3 | TRBV9 | TRBD1 | TGTGCCAGCGGGACAGGGTTGACAGATACGCAGTATTTT | CASGTGLTDTQYF
. | TRBJ1-5 | TRBV28 | . | TGTGCCAGCAGTTTTTGGCAGGTCCCTCGCGAGCCCCAGCATTTT | CASSFWQVPREPQHF
. | TRBJ2-1 | TRBV18 | TRBD2 | TGTGCCAGCTCACCAGTAGGGACTAGCGATGCTACAGAGCAGTTCTTC | CASSPVGTSDATEQFF
. | TRBJ1-4 | TRBV5-1 | TRBD1 | TGCGCCAGCAGCCCGGGACAGGGTGGAGAAAAACTGTTTTTT | CASSPGQGGEKLFF
. | TRBJ2-3 | TRBV29-1 | . | TGCAGCGTTAACTTCTGGTCAGATACGCAGTATTTT | CSVNFWSDTQYF
. | TRBJ2-3 | TRBV4-1 | TRBD1 | TGCGCCAGCAGCCAAGGGCTGGGGACAGGATCAGCAGATACGCAGTATTTT | CASSQGLGTGSADTQYF
. | TRBJ1-2 | TRBV18 | . | TGTGCCAGCTCACCACCGACAGAAACCTTCTATGGCTACACCTTC | CASSPPTETFYGYTF
. | TRBJ2-5 | TRBV29-1 | . | TGCAGCGTGACAGGCGGACAAGAGACCCAGTACTTC | CSVTGGQETQYF
. | TRBJ1-2 | TRBV4-1 | TRBD1 | TGCGCCAGCAGCCAAACGGACAGGAACTATGGCTACACCTTC | CASSQTDRNYGYTF
. | TRBJ2-5 | TRBV9 | . | TGTGCCAGCAGCGTAGCTGGGGGCCTCCACGAGACCCAGTACTTC | CASSVAGGLHETQYF
. | TRBJ2-3 | TRBV7-3 | TRBD2 | TGTGCCAGCAGCCCGACTAGCGGGGGGATAGATACGCAGTATTTT | CASSPTSGGIDTQYF
few | TRBJ1-6 | TRBV5-1 | . | TGCGCCAGCAGCTTGGGACAAAGTAATTCACCCCTCCACTTT | CASSLGQSNSPLHF
. | TRBJ1-6 | TRBV6-1 | . | TGTGCCAGCAGTGAACTCTATGGGGGCGGCTCACCCCTCCACTTT | CASSELYGGGSPLHF
. | TRBJ2-5 | TRBV28 | . | TGTGCCACGAATGGGGGCGCGGCAGAGACCCAGTACTTC | CATNGGAAETQYF
once | TRBJ1-1 | TRBV7-6 | . | TGTGCCAGCAGCTTAGAGGTCCAGGGGACTGAAGCTTTCTTT | CASSLEVQGTEAFF
. | TRBJ1-2 | TRBV3-1/TRBV3-2 | TRBD1 | TGTGCCAGCAGCCAAGGCCAGGGGGGAAACTATGGCTACACCTTC | CASSQGQGGNYGYTF
. | TRBJ1-6 | TRBV11-2 | TRBD1 | TGTGCCAGCAGCCCCGTCAGGGGGCGGCGAAATTCACCCCTCCACTTT | CASSPVRGRRNSPLHF
. | TRBJ1-2 | TRBV5-1 | TRBD1 | TGCGCCAGCAGAGAGGGACAGGGTGGAGATGGCTACACCTTC | CASREGQGGDGYTF
. | TRBJ1-1 | TRBV18 | . | TGTGCCAGCTCACCTCCGAGTACGACAGATCACACTGAAGCTTTCTTT | CASSPPSTTDHTEAFF
. | TRBJ2-7 | TRBV28 | . | TGTGCCAGCAGTTCGACAGACGAGCAGTACTTC | CASSSTDEQYF
. | TRBJ2-7 | TRBV27 | . | TGTGCCAGCAGGATCAGTGGGCTAGCTACCAACTCCTACGAGCAGTACTTC | CASRISGLATNSYEQYF
. | TRBJ1-5 | TRBV5-1 | . | TGCGCCAGCAGCTTGGGGGAGTATGGCAATCAGCCCCAGCATTTT | CASSLGEYGNQPQHF
. | TRBJ2-7 | TRBV7-9 | . | TGTGCCAGCAGCTGGGATACAGGGAGCGAGCAGTACTTC | CASSWDTGSEQYF
. | TRBJ1-2 | TRBV27 | TRBD1 | TGTGCCAGCAGTTTATACAGGGGGCTAGGCTACACCTTC | CASSLYRGLGYTF
. | TRBJ1-5 | TRBV28 | TRBD1 | TGTGCCAGCAGTTTCGGGCCGAGGGGGCTGCATTTT | CASSFGPRGLHF
once | TRBJ2-5 | TRBV5-8 | TRBD1 | TGTGCCAGCAGCCCCGCGAGGGGGCGCGGTTCGGACGAGACCCAGTACTTC | CASSPARGRGSDETQYF
. | TRBJ2-7 | TRBV15 | TRBD1 | TGTGCCACCAGCAGAGATCCCGGGACAGGGTGGTACGAGCAGTACTTC | CATSRDPGTGWYEQYF
once | TRBJ2-2 | TRBV11-2 | . | TGTGCCAGCAGCCCGGAGGGGGCCCACACCGGGGAGCTGTTTTTT | CASSPEGAHTGELFF
. | TRBJ2-1 | TRBV4-2 | TRBD1 | TGTGCCAGCAGCCAAACGTACCGGGACAGGATATCCTACAATGAGCAGTTCTTC | CASSQTYRDRISYNEQFF
. | TRBJ1-5 | TRBV6-5 | . | TGTGCCAGCATTCCCGACTATAGCAATCAGCCCCAGCATTTT | CASIPDYSNQPQHF
few | TRBJ2-6 | TRBV28 | . | TGTGCCAGCAGTTTATTCTCCCTGTCAGGGGCTGGGGCCAACGTCCTGACTTTC | CASSLFSLSGAGANVLTF
. | TRBJ2-3 | TRBV7-9 | . | TGTGCCAGCAGCTTATCGCGGGGAACTAGCACAGATACGCAGTATTTT | CASSLSRGTSTDTQYF
few | TRBJ1-3 | TRBV6-5 | . | TGTGCCAGCAGTCCACAGGGATACCCTGGAAACACCATATATTTT | CASSPQGYPGNTIYF
. | TRBJ1-3 | TRBV9 | TRBD1 | TGTGCCAGCAGGACAGGGACATCTGGAAACACCATATATTTT | CASRTGTSGNTIYF
. | TRBJ1-5 | TRBV19 | TRBD1 | TGTGCCACCGGCGGACAGGGGAATCAGCCCCAGCATTTT | CATGGQGNQPQHF
. | TRBJ1-4 | TRBV19 | . | TGTGCCAGTAGTAAGGAGGGGGGGACTAATGAAAAGCTGTTTTTT | CASSKEGGTNEKLFF
. | TRBJ2-5 | TRBV10-3 | TRBD2 | TGTGCCATCACCACCGGGGAGGGAGAGACCCAGTACTTC | CAITTGEGETQYF
. | TRBJ1-6 | TRBV11-2 | . | TGTGCCAGCAGCTTAGAATTGGGCAGGGGAGATTCACCCCTCCACTTT | CASSLELGRGDSPLHF
. | TRBJ2-3 | TRBV6-1 | TRBD2 | TGTGCCAGCAGTGGTGGTGGCGGGGGGGGTGCAGATACGCAGTATTTT | CASSGGGGGGADTQYF
. | TRBJ1-2 | TRBV19 | TRBD1 | TGTGCCAGTAGTCCCCGGGACAGGGAATTCGGCGGCTACACCTTC | CASSPRDREFGGYTF